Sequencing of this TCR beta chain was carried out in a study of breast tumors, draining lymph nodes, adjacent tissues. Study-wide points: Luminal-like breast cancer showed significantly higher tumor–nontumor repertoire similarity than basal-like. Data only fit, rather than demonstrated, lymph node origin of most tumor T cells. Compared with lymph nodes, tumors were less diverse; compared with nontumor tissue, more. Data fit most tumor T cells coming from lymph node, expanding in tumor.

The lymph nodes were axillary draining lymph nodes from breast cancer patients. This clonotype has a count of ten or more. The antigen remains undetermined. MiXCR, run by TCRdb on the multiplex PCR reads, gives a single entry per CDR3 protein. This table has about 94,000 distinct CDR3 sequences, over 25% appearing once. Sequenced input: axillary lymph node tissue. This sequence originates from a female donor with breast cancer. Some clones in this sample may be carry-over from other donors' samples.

Here the CDR3 DNA reads TGTGCCAGCAACCTAATGGGACAGGGGAGAGAGACCCAGTACTTC. This translates into CASNLMGQGRETQYF. The chain carries TRBV11-3 and TRBJ2-5; 10 positions agree with TRBD1. The CDR3 contains 15 residues. V was pared by 7 bases and J by 4 bases, with 9 bases of the junction left unmatched. The germline V gene has CDR1 SGHNT and CDR2 YENEEA.